One T cell receptor beta chain is described in this entry. The sample is drawn from a study of Ad26.COV2.S vaccination and SARS-CoV-2 variants. As for the study in general: Once or twice, 56 days apart, Ad26.COV2.S was delivered intramuscularly.

Treatment noted: about 20 received Ad26.COV2.S at low or high dose, single or two shots; about 5 received placebo; per-sample allocation not given. After the first vaccine or placebo injection, samples were drawn on day 63. Generated by immunoSEQ multiplex PCR, the TCRdb table keeps only in-frame clones and is missing some. The profile shows hundreds of thousands of clones, around 92% of them singletons. The CDR3 loop spans 15 amino acids. V was clipped by 4 bases and J by 2 bases; unmatched bases: 6. Germline V CDR1 and CDR2: SGHNT, YYREEE (reference sequence). The sequence came from a person aged 18-65 years who received the Ad26.COV2.S COVID-19 vaccine or a placebo. This specimen was peripheral blood, taken in a trial of Ad26.COV2.S vaccine versus placebo. The genes are TRBV5-4 and TRBJ2-3; 8 bases are a match to TRBD2. The CDR3 DNA reads as TGTGCCAGCAGCCCGGTAGCGGGGAACACAGATACGCAGTATTTT. Its protein product is CASSPVAGNTDTQYF.